The T cell receptor beta chain under discussion was sequenced for a study of T cells in Graves' hyperthyroidism and ophthalmopathy (dated by TCRdb to about 2019). Regarding the complete study: Peripheral blood samples were taken at initial diagnosis, before any treatment was given. Thyroid tissue and blood T-cell repertoires from roughly 6 Graves' hyperthyroidism patients were also compared in the study. A discovery cohort of about a hundred patients, roughly 43 with Graves' ophthalmopathy and over 55 with stable Graves' hyperthyroidism, was used to find distinguishing TCR V-J signatures. The 100 or so discovery patients were randomly split 7:3 into training and test sets. The paper describes TCR Vbeta CDR3 sequencing of 135 peripheral blood samples, made up of some 42 ophthalmopathy patients, over 70 hyperthyroidism patients and 17 progressor patients. Once sampling was done, hyperthyroidism patients were given methimazole at a starting dose of 30 mg daily, whereas ophthalmopathy patients were given high-dose intravenous methylprednisolone. Prospective prediction of ophthalmopathy was tested in an independent validation cohort of 18 to 20 hyperthyroidism patients and 15 to 17 patients who later progressed to ophthalmopathy.

From a lookup of the germline V gene, CDR1 and CDR2 are WSHSY and SAAADI. From the cysteine through the phenylalanine, the CDR3 covers 14 amino acids. The DNA shown is the 42-base CDR3, in frame from base 1. V and J are truncated by 0 bases and 5 bases respectively, leaving an intervening sequence of 8 bases. In the ophthalmopathy patients, disease was moderately to severely active, with a Clinical Activity Score of 3 or more, a NOSPECS grade of 4 or more, and a duration of less than 3 months. Any patient with an uncontrolled infection, another autoimmune disease, pregnancy or lactation was excluded. Clinical symptoms, serum thyroxine and TRAb, thyroid ultrasound, and orbital computed tomography formed the basis for the diagnoses. Ficoll-Paque density gradient centrifugation was used to isolate PBMCs from around 10 ml of fresh peripheral blood. Total RNA was extracted with Trizol reagent, and quality was checked on an Agilent 2100 Bioanalyzer.

On the study overall, not on this receptor specifically: In cross-validation, a model built on a 13 V-J signature told ophthalmopathy apart from stable hyperthyroidism with approximately 90% sensitivity and 81% to 82% specificity, and in testing the same model reached 80%/75%. Sample size was not statistically predetermined, and investigators were not blinded to group allocation. In validation, the model predicted progression to ophthalmopathy a median of about 6.8 months before onset, with around 70% sensitivity and 72.22% specificity. Most expanded thyroid clonotypes (frequency above 0.001) were also found in blood, which suggests that blood repertoires may mirror thyroid immune responses.

Notes on this clonotype: Its binding antigen is unknown. Base qualities are not recorded, but no much larger clone differs from it by a single base.

TCR beta CDR3 regions were amplified from RNA transcripts. The TCR CDR3 was subjected to a first round of RT-PCR using the HTBI primer set and the Qiagen OneStep RT-PCR kit. Libraries were constructed in a second round of multiplex PCR, after which size selection and purification were carried out. The libraries were sequenced on an Illumina HiSeq2000 using paired-end 100 bp reads. The original pipeline was this. SOAPnuke was used to process the raw data, throwing out any read that contained adapters or uncalled bases, had a mean Phred below 15, or lacked an exact constant-primer or identifier match. COPE v1.2.5 was used to merge the high-quality paired reads, and each unique nucleotide sequence was defined as a clonotype. MiTCR v1.1 was used to align clonotypes to the IMGT TRBV, TRBD and TRBJ reference segments. The analysis included only V-J combinations with a frequency above 0.0001, which together covered over 98% of the repertoires. A TCS score was defined as the ratio of F50 (clonal expansion) to E x V (chaos), with BLOSUM62-based TCRdist applied between CDR3 peptides within each V-J. Welch's t-statistics and random forest reduced 500 to 550 V-J features to 10 to 15, which were used in a naive Bayes classifier (R e1071). TCRdb took the public reads, trimmed them with fastp at Q25, ran MiXCR for clone calling and kept in-frame beta chains. Records with the same CDR3 protein are collapsed into one entry carrying the most frequent genes and DNA. TCRdb's processing, not the authors' own work, is the source of the V and J calls. The sample yields hundreds of thousands of distinct CDR3 sequences; 20% to 25% were counted once. Around 64% of the sample lies in the top ten.

Sequencing was performed on blood. This clonotype originated in a man aged 25-45 years with Graves' ophthalmopathy. This chain joins TRBV10-2 to TRBJ2-1; the D gene cannot be named for sure. CDR3 loop: CASSESGENNEQFF. The DNA sequence is given as TGCGCCAGCAGTGAGTCTGGAGAGAACAATGAGCAGTTCTTC.